Here is one TCR beta chain with its context. Its antigen remains unidentified. This entry belongs to a study of cytomegalovirus exposure and HLA in healthy donors. Overall study findings and caveats: Later on, analysis showed that most CMV-associated TCR beta chains appeared to be HLA-restricted. The study flagged about 160 TCR beta chains as cytomegalovirus-associated.

CDR3 size: 17 residues. V was trimmed by 2 bases and J by 0 bases, leaving 14 bases between them. PCR primers comprised 60 Vbeta and 13 Jbeta primers. Authors' methods: Later, roughly 80 million unique TCR beta chains were counted in an analysis, and about 10 million of them were shared. Libraries were prepared by immunoSEQ multiplex PCR; TCRdb keeps only in-frame clonotypes and omits some of them. Clonal size and the V and J genes are those of that table, whereas D and trimming came from the DNA. The profile shows approximately 170,000 clones, 77% of them singletons. The origin of this receptor is a woman aged 40 to 49 in good health and CMV-seropositive. V usage is TRBV23-1 and J usage is TRBJ1-5; D gene ambiguous. TRBV23-1 is flagged as an ORF with uncertain function. The sequenced material came from PBMCs. This chain's CDR3 is CASSQDRIRDSNQPQHF. The DNA of the CDR3 is TGCGCCAGCAGTCAAGATCGTATCCGGGATAGCAATCAGCCCCAGCATTTT.